The 11 T cell receptor beta chains given below trace back to one sample, sequenced in a study of blood T cell repertoires in COVID-19. Some clones are missing from TCRdb's copy, which holds only in-frame ones; the method was immunoSEQ multiplex PCR. The sample lists 310,000 or so clones, around 90% occurring once. The sequenced sample was peripheral blood. The receptors originated from a man aged 25 to 40 with COVID-19, enrolled during active disease.

This sequence joins TRBV1 and TRBJ1-6. TRBV1 is an annotated pseudogene. The CDR3 has 15 amino acids. This chain's CDR3 is CTSSQDRVYNSPLHF. CDR3 in DNA: TGCACCAGCAGCCAAGATCGGGTTTATAATTCACCCCTCCACTTT.

The CDR3: CASGGASGNQETQYF. The CDR3 coding sequence is TGTGCCAGCGGGGGGGCTAGCGGCAACCAAGAGACCCAGTACTTC. The rearrangement links TRBV27 to TRBJ2-5, with TRBD2 as a possible D gene (7 bases). Germline lookup yields CDR1 MNHEY and CDR2 SMNVEV (reference sequence). V shed 8 bases and J shed 0 bases, with 16 bases lying between them. The CDR3 covers 15 residues.

The chain has TRBV19 and TRBJ1-5; D unclear. CDR3 length: 15 amino acids. Germline CDR1 is LNHDA and CDR2 is SQIVND (reference sequence). V lost 3 bases, J lost 7 bases, and 16 bases lay in between. In DNA, the CDR3 is TGTGCCAGTAGTATTCCTCAGGTCGGTCGGCAGCCCCAGCATTTT. This codes for CASSIPQVGRQPQHF.

The chain has TRBV12-5 and TRBJ1-5; perhaps TRBD1 as D (5 bases). Germline V CDR1 and CDR2: LGHNT, FRNRAP. The CDR3 totals 15 residues. V dropped 6 bases and J dropped 0 bases, with 12 bases sitting between them. Here the CDR3 reads CASGEQQVSNQPQHF. CDR3 bases: TGTGCTAGTGGGGAACAACAGGTTAGCAATCAGCCCCAGCATTTT.

The chain carries TRBV9 and TRBJ2-5, with TRBD2 matching 13 bases. Unmatched junction bases numbered 7, after V lost 3 bases and J lost 5 bases. CDR3 length equals 16 residues. CDR1 is SGDLS and CDR2 is YYNGEE in the germline V gene. The CDR3 coding sequence is TGTGCCAGCAGCGGCGGGAGGGGACTAGCGGGGGAGACCCAGTACTTC. Encoded protein: CASSGGRGLAGETQYF.

The chain uses TRBV5-1 and TRBJ1-2, with a tentative D call TRBD1 (5 bases). The ends were cut back, 0 bases at V and 0 bases at J, with 9 bases in the middle. The germline gives CDR1 SGHRS, CDR2 YFSETQ. CDR3 length: 15 amino acids. The CDR3 nucleotides are TGCGCCAGCAGCTTGGCGGCAGGGTCTAACTATGGCTACACCTTC. Its translation: CASSLAAGSNYGYTF.

The chain couples TRBV2 to TRBJ2-7; 11 positions match TRBD2. The CDR3 totals 15 residues. Germline V gene data show CDR1 as SNHLY and CDR2 as FYNNEI. Trimming cost V 3 bases and J 7 bases; bases outside gene matches: 8. This CDR3 reads CASSERLAGSEEQYF. The CDR3, as DNA: TGTGCCAGCAGTGAGAGACTAGCGGGGTCTGAAGAGCAGTACTTC.

The rearrangement joins TRBV5-1 to TRBJ1-4, with TRBD1 matching over 8 bases. The ends lost 4 bases at V and 6 bases at J; junction bases unmatched: 5. CDR3 length: 14 residues. Per the germline V gene, CDR1 is SGHRS and CDR2 is YFSETQ. As DNA, the CDR3 is TGCGCCAGCAGCCCGACAGGGGACTATGAAAAACTGTTTTTT. Translated, it gives CASSPTGDYEKLFF.

The chain combines TRBV7-2 with TRBJ2-7; 12 bases are a match to TRBD1. The CDR3 totals 16 residues. Germline lookup yields CDR1 SGHTA and CDR2 FQGNSA. Trimming cost V 4 bases and J 7 bases; bases outside gene matches: 11. The CDR3 DNA reads TGTGCCAGCAGCTCAATTTCGGGACAGGGGGCTGGTGAGCAGTACTTC. Protein: CASSSISGQGAGEQYF.

This chain joins TRBV2 and TRBJ2-7; the D gene is possibly TRBD2 (6 bases). Germline V CDR1 and CDR2: SNHLY, FYNNEI. This CDR3 is 14 amino acids long. With 4 bases removed from V and 6 bases from J, the gap between germline ends came to 16 bases. The DNA for the CDR3 is TGTGCCAGCAGTGCACCGGGAGAACCCGGCGAGCAGTACTTC. This encodes CASSAPGEPGEQYF.

V gene TRBV5-1 combines with J gene TRBJ2-7; TRBD2 is a possible D gene (6 bases). CDR1 is SGHRS and CDR2 is YFSETQ in the germline V gene. This CDR3 region has 14 residues. V gave up 2 bases and J gave up 7 bases, with 16 bases separating them. The CDR3 loop is CASSFGGSKREQYF. The CDR3, as DNA: TGCGCCAGCAGCTTTGGGGGGTCGAAGAGGGAGCAGTACTTC.